This T cell receptor (beta chain) was identified during a study of T cells after yellow fever vaccination. Overall study findings and caveats: A weaker secondary response peaked on day 5, the primary on day 15.

As for this clonotype: The antigen is not known.

Synthesis of TCR cDNA relied on 5'RACE template switching, which attached a universal primer site and UMIs. Via MiXCR, TCRdb re-called the 5' RACE reads, giving one row per CDR3 protein. This sample has some 600,000 distinct CDR3 sequences, with roughly an eighth found just once. The CDR3 covers 13 residues. The V gene lost 0 bases and the J gene lost 8 bases, with 8 bases spanning the gap. From germline, CDR1 is SGHVS and CDR2 FQNEAQ. The sequence came from a man in his thirties or forties who received the YFV17D yellow fever vaccine. The gene calls are TRBV7-8 and TRBJ2-1; no reliable D call. This specimen consisted of PBMCs, obtained on the day of the yellow fever booster vaccination. This CDR3 is CASSLARLHEQFF. CDR3 DNA: TGTGCCAGCAGCTTAGCTAGGCTGCATGAGCAGTTCTTC.